What follows are 26 T cell receptor beta chains derived from one specimen sequenced in a study of T-cell reconstitution after alpha-beta-depleted transplantation in children (dated by TCRdb to the mid-2010s). Libraries came from PCR. This sample was sequenced with an Illumina HiSeq 2500. Molecular barcoding was employed in the preparation of TCR libraries, with unique molecular identifiers being used to normalize TCRbeta repertoire quantification. Starting from the raw public reads, TCRdb applied fastp trimming at Q25, assembled clones with MiXCR and retained in-frame beta chains. Identical CDR3 protein sequences are pooled into one entry, listed with their most common genes and DNA. The sample table records about 460,000 distinct CDR3 sequences; roughly a tenth of these occur just once. Just over 2% of the sample comes from the top ten. What this sample's treatment or condition label stands for: allogeneic hematopoietic cell transplantation with graft depleted of TCRalphabeta T cells and CD19 B cells.

Source: PBMCs, taken before TCRalphabeta/CD19-depleted stem cell transplant. The receptors come from a child aged 2 to 10 with inherited bone marrow failure, due to receive a stem cell transplant.

This clonotype was counted many times. The chain uses TRBV29-1 and TRBJ1-2; D ambiguous. This CDR3 comprises 12 residues. Trimming cost V 3 bases and J 2 bases, with 7 bases left between them. Per the germline V gene, CDR1 is SQVTM and CDR2 is ANQGSEA. The CDR3 nucleotides read TGCAGCGTTGATGCGGGGAACTATGGCTACACCTTC. It specifies CSVDAGNYGYTF.

Note on this clonotype: One base away lies a much larger clone, so this may be a sequencing read error. The chain is built from TRBV7-9 and TRBJ2-2; possibly TRBD2 for D (5 bases). The germline V gene encodes CDR1 SEHNR and CDR2 FQNEAQ (reference sequence). The CDR3 loop spans 13 amino acids. The CDR3 loop is CASFGPDTGEQFF. The CDR3 DNA is TGTGCCAGCTTCGGTCCCGACACCGGGGAGCAGTTTTTT.

This clonotype turned up a few times. The chain carries TRBV29-1 and TRBJ2-7; 7 nucleotides agree with TRBD2. V gave up 4 bases and J gave up 0 bases; unmatched junction bases: 6. The CDR3 is 14 residues long. The germline V gene has CDR1 SQVTM and CDR2 ANQGSEA. The DNA for the CDR3 is TGCAGCGTTGTGGATAGCGGGTACTCCTACGAGCAGTACTTC. It specifies CSVVDSGYSYEQYF.

There are many counts of this clonotype. The chain combines TRBV9 with TRBJ2-1, with 16 bases identical to TRBD2. The CDR3 contains 18 residues. Trimming cost V 3 bases and J 7 bases; bases outside gene matches: 10. Looked up from germline, CDR1 is SGDLS and CDR2 is YYNGEE. CDR3 residues: CASSAAGLAGGPRNEQFF. As DNA, the CDR3 is TGTGCCAGCAGCGCCGCGGGACTAGCGGGAGGGCCGAGGAATGAGCAGTTCTTC.

This clonotype came up once. The rearrangement links TRBV7-9 to TRBJ1-1, with D perhaps TRBD1 (5 bases). Germline CDR1 SEHNR, CDR2 FQNEAQ (reference sequence). The V gene lost 5 bases and the J gene lost 3 bases, with 16 bases spanning the gap. The CDR3 sequence is 15 residues long. CDR3 nucleotides: TGTGCCAGCAGCCCCCGTGACAGAGGGGACACTGAAGCTTTCTTT. This codes for CASSPRDRGDTEAFF.

This clonotype was counted at least ten times. CDR3 sequence reads: CASSPRQGANTEAFF. In DNA, the CDR3 is TGTGCCAGCAGCCCTCGACAGGGGGCGAACACTGAAGCTTTCTTT. V is TRBV7-9 and J is TRBJ1-1; 10 bases match TRBD1. Germline lookup yields CDR1 SEHNR and CDR2 FQNEAQ (reference sequence). J was trimmed by 1 base and V by 5 bases; bases with no gene match: 4. The CDR3 is 15 amino acids.

This clonotype was seen at least ten times. The J gene is TRBJ1-1, the V gene TRBV12-3 or TRBV12-4; D is unresolved. This CDR3 comprises 13 residues. With 5 bases removed from V and 1 base from J, the gap between germline ends came to 8 bases. CDR3: CASSDPGNTEAFF. DNA of the CDR3: TGTGCCAGCAGTGATCCGGGGAACACTGAAGCTTTCTTT.

As concerns this clonotype: Sequence at one end of the junction differs from germline and may be a read error. The chain recombines TRBV3-1 with TRBJ1-4; D not certain. The CDR3 runs 17 residues. Germline assignment: CDR1 LGHDT and CDR2 YNNKEL (reference sequence). DNA of the CDR3: TGTGCCACCAGCCAAGAAGCTGCAGGAGTGGCGAATGAAAAACTGTTTTTT. It encodes CATSQEAAGVANEKLFF.

This clonotype showed up many times. V is TRBV5-1 and J is TRBJ2-5; D call uncertain. Germline V gene data show CDR1 as SGHRS and CDR2 as YFSETQ. The germline V and J ends were trimmed by 4 bases and 5 bases, with 12 bases remaining between them. This CDR3 contains 13 residues. The CDR3 bases are TGCGCCAGCAGCACACCTAGTGGTGAGACCCAGTACTTC. It translates to CASSTPSGETQYF.

This clonotype was seen many times. DNA for the CDR3: TGTGCCAGCAGCTCCCGGGGGGGGAGCGGGTCGTTCAATGAGCAGTTCTTC. Residues: CASSSRGGSGSFNEQFF. The chain joins TRBV11-2 to TRBJ2-1; TRBD2 matches 8 bases. The CDR3 is made up of 17 amino acids. In germline, CDR1 is SGHAT, CDR2 FQNNGV. V dropped 4 bases and J dropped 6; count of bases not matched to a gene: 14.

This clonotype was seen ten or more times. The CDR3 region is CASSLDRVFEQYF. The CDR3 coding sequence is TGCGCCAGCAGCTTGGACAGGGTATTTGAGCAGTACTTC. The chain uses TRBV5-1 and TRBJ2-7; possibly TRBD1 for D (6 bases). Trimming removed 0 bases at V and 7 bases at J, with 11 bases between. The germline CDR1 and CDR2 sequences are SGHRS and YFSETQ. The CDR3 length is 13 residues.

This clonotype occurred many times. The chain carries TRBV6-2 or TRBV6-3 and TRBJ2-1; D unresolved. Between the trimmed V and J ends, which lost 1 base and 6 bases, there was a span of 7 bases. CDR3 size: 13 residues. The germline V gene has CDR1 MNHEY and CDR2 SVGEGT. CDR3 bases: TGTGCCAGCAGTTACTACTATCCCAATGAGCAGTTCTTC. This translates into CASSYYYPNEQFF.

The V call is TRBV7-2, the J call TRBJ1-1, with 7 bases fitting TRBD1. The germline CDR1 and CDR2 sequences are SGHTA and FQGNSA. Trimming removed 3 bases from V and 4 bases from J; junction bases left unmatched: 2. The CDR3 is 13 amino acids. The CDR3 region is CASSFDRVTEAFF. CDR3 coding DNA: TGTGCCAGCAGCTTTGACAGGGTCACTGAAGCTTTCTTT.

The chain joins TRBV4-2 to TRBJ2-7, with D possibly being TRBD1 (5 bases). The V gene's germline CDR1 is LGHNA and CDR2 YNFKEQ. With 10 bases removed from V and 3 bases from J, the gap between germline ends came to 16 bases. CDR3 length: 13 amino acids. In DNA form, the CDR3 reads TGTGCCATGAGCCTGGGGCTAAGCTACGAGCAGTACTTC. Translating it yields CAMSLGLSYEQYF.

This clonotype was counted many times. The genes are TRBV5-5 and TRBJ2-2, with D uncertain. V was clipped by 5 bases and J by 8 bases, with 10 bases between them. CDR1 is SGHKS and CDR2 is YYEKEE in the germline V gene (reference sequence). This CDR3 region has 12 residues. CDR3 sequence reads: CASRPPAGELFF. The DNA of the CDR3 is TGTGCCAGCAGACCACCTGCGGGGGAGCTGTTTTTT.

This clonotype was detected a few times. The V and J genes are TRBV7-2 and TRBJ2-5, with D possibly TRBD2 on 6 matching bases. Trimming pared 0 bases from V and 4 bases from J, leaving 18 bases between. From germline, CDR1 is SGHTA and CDR2 FQGNSA. This CDR3 has 17 residues. The CDR3 bases are TGTGCCAGCAGCTTAGCACCTTTGGGAGGCTCCGGAGAGACCCAGTACTTC. Its protein is CASSLAPLGGSGETQYF.

Concerning this clonotype: A read error may be the cause here, since a much bigger clone is one base away. V usage is TRBV7-4 and J usage is TRBJ1-2; D is uncertain. Trimming pared 4 bases from V and 3 bases from J, leaving 12 bases between. The CDR3 covers 14 residues. From germline, CDR1 is SGHVT and CDR2 SQSDAQ. CDR3 coding DNA: TGTGCCAGCAGCTATCAGGATCCTGACTATGGCTACACCTTC. Protein: CASSYQDPDYGYTF.

In this sample, this clonotype turned up once. The V and J genes are TRBV7-6 and TRBJ2-1, with D uncertain. The V end lost 2 bases, the J end lost 5 bases, and 10 bases lay between the germline ends. This CDR3 is built from 14 residues. The germline CDR1 and CDR2 sequences are SGHVS and FNYEAQ. CDR3 amino acids: CASSLMTVDNEQFF. CDR3 DNA sequence: TGTGCCAGCAGCTTAATGACGGTGGACAATGAGCAGTTCTTC. The full variable domain, its missing parts supplied by reference TRBV7-6 and TRBJ2-1, is GAGVSQSPRYKVTKRGQDVALRCDPISGHVSLYWYRQALGQGPEFLTYFNYEAQQDKSGLPNDRFSAERPEGSISTLTIQRTEQRDSAMYRCASSLMTVDNEQFFGPGTRLTVL.

This clonotype was seen many times. The CDR3 coding sequence is TGCAGCGTGGAGCTGAGCTATGGCTACACCTTC. Protein sequence: CSVELSYGYTF. The chain carries TRBV29-1 and TRBJ1-2; no firm D call. The V end lost 6 bases, the J end lost 4 bases, and 9 bases lay between the germline ends. CDR3 length: 11 amino acids. Germline V gives CDR1 SQVTM, CDR2 ANQGSEA.

There are many counts of this clonotype. The chain uses TRBV20-1 and TRBJ2-7, with 8 bases fitting TRBD1. Germline-derived CDR1 and CDR2 are DFQATT and SNEGSKA (reference sequence). The V and J ends lost 3 bases and 4 bases, in that order; junction bases with no gene match: 11. The CDR3 extends over 15 amino acids. Here the CDR3 reads CSASTPTGVEYEQYF. CDR3 coding DNA: TGCAGTGCTAGTACCCCGACAGGGGTAGAGTACGAGCAGTACTTC.

This clonotype was seen ten or more times. The rearrangement links TRBV3-1 to TRBJ2-7; D is perhaps TRBD1 or TRBD2 (5 bases each). This CDR3 is built from 17 residues. Trimming left V 0 bases short and J 4 bases short, with 19 bases between. Germline values: CDR1 LGHDT, CDR2 YNNKEL (reference sequence). CDR3 sequence reads: CASSQDFSPGRGYEQYF. The CDR3 DNA sequence: TGTGCCAGCAGCCAAGATTTTTCCCCAGGGAGAGGGTACGAGCAGTACTTC.

The sample holds many counts of this clonotype. This chain links TRBV7-9 with TRBJ2-3; TRBD2 aligns across 13 bases. V lost 5 bases and J lost 6; bases outside the gene matches: 8. The CDR3 has 16 amino acids. Germline CDR1 SEHNR, CDR2 FQNEAQ (reference sequence). The CDR3 bases are TGTGCCAGCAGCCCCGGACTAGCGGGAGCGGGGGATACGCAGTATTTT. Residues: CASSPGLAGAGDTQYF.

The table lists this clonotype with many counts. The chain links TRBV20-1 to TRBJ2-7, with 9 nucleotides matching TRBD1. V dropped 4 bases and J dropped 4; count of bases not matched to a gene: 5. Germline values: CDR1 DFQATT, CDR2 SNEGSKA (reference sequence). CDR3 length equals 13 residues. In DNA form, the CDR3 reads TGCAGTGCTACTGGGACAGGGAGATACGAGCAGTACTTC. Translated, it gives CSATGTGRYEQYF.

Ten or more counts support this clonotype. The chain couples TRBV29-1 to TRBJ2-5, with D perhaps TRBD2 (5 bases). Trimming stripped 5 bases from V and 7 bases from J, with 20 bases between. Germline CDR1 is SQVTM and CDR2 is ANQGSEA. The CDR3 totals 14 residues. The CDR3 sequence is CSVRGPYPGGTQYF. CDR3 DNA sequence: TGCAGCGTTCGCGGCCCTTATCCCGGAGGGACCCAGTACTTC.

This clonotype showed up many times. The rearrangement joins TRBV21-1 to TRBJ2-1; the table's D call, TRBD2, has no DNA check behind it. TRBV21-1 is classified as a pseudogene. This CDR3 is 17 amino acids long. CDR3 in DNA: TGTGCCAGCAGCACCCGAGGGACTAGCGTCTCCTACAATGAGCAGTTCTTC. Translation gives CASSTRGTSVSYNEQFF.

This clonotype was counted ten times or more. V and J are TRBV12-3 or TRBV12-4 and TRBJ2-4; 9 bases are a match to TRBD2. There are 14 residues in the CDR3. After removal of 3 bases from V and 6 bases from J, the junction contained 3 bases not matched to a gene. The DNA for the CDR3 is TGTGCCAGCAGTTTTAGCGGGAGTCCAAACATTCAGTACTTC. It codes for CASSFSGSPNIQYF.